Listed here is a single T cell receptor (beta chain). Its antigen is undetermined. The CDR3 totals 15 residues. The ends were cut back, 7 bases at V and 2 bases at J, with 17 bases in the middle. The V gene's germline CDR1 is SQVTM and CDR2 ANQGSEA. The table came from immunoSEQ multiplex PCR; TCRdb's copy has only in-frame clones and leaves some out. The data contain over 50,000 clones, about 86% of them singletons. This sample is part of a study of Tregs in tolerant kidney transplant recipients. Study results and limitations: No direct test of biological reproducibility was done here. The small number of patients limits these findings pending further validation.

Sequencing was done on a sample of CD4+ T cells from blood. The V gene is TRBV29-1, the J gene TRBJ2-2; D may be TRBD1 or TRBD2 (5 bases each). The source is a human donor in good health. Written as DNA, the CDR3 is TGCAGCGCCGGTTGGGGGACCCATAACACCGGGGAGCTGTTTTTT. This codes for CSAGWGTHNTGELFF.